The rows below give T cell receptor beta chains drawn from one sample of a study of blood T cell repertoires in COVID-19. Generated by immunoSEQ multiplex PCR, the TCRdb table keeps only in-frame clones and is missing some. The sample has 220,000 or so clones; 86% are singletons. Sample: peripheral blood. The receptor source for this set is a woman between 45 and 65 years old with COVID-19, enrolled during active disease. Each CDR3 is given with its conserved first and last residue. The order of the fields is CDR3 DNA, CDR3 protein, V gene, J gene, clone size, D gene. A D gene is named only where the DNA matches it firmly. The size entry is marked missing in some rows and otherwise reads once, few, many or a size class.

TGTGCCAGCAGCTCCATCGGGGAGGGAATCAACACTGAAGCTTTCTTT	CASSSIGEGINTEAFF	TRBV5-8	TRBJ1-1	few	.
TGTGCCAGCAGCACGCCGGGACAGGGGGCTTGGGAGCAGTTCTTC	CASSTPGQGAWEQFF	TRBV28	TRBJ2-1	once	TRBD1
TGTGCCAGCAGTTACGGGACAGGGGTTTCCTACGAGCAGTACTTC	CASSYGTGVSYEQYF	TRBV6-5	TRBJ2-7	.	TRBD1
TGTGCCAGCAGCCAGGGGGCCAGGGGCTACACCTTC	CASSQGARGYTF	TRBV6-5	TRBJ1-2	.	TRBD1
TGTGCCAGTAACGGGGAGAACACTGAAGCTTTCTTT	CASNGENTEAFF	TRBV11-3	TRBJ1-1	.	.
TGTGCCTGCCATCGACAGGGTATAGATACGCAGTATTTT	CACHRQGIDTQYF	TRBV30	TRBJ2-3	.	TRBD1
TGTGCCACCAGTCACAGGGGCCTCAATCAGCCCCAGCATTTT	CATSHRGLNQPQHF	TRBV24-1	TRBJ1-5	once	TRBD1
TGTGCCACCAGCACGAAACATAATGAAAAACTGTTTTTT	CATSTKHNEKLFF	TRBV15	TRBJ1-4	.	.
TGTGCCAGCAGCGCTACTCCACTGTTCACCGGGGAGCTGTTTTTT	CASSATPLFTGELFF	TRBV7-2	TRBJ2-2	few	.
TGTGCCAGCAGCCAAGATAGTCGATACAATGAGCAGTTCTTC	CASSQDSRYNEQFF	TRBV3-1/TRBV3-2	TRBJ2-1	.	.